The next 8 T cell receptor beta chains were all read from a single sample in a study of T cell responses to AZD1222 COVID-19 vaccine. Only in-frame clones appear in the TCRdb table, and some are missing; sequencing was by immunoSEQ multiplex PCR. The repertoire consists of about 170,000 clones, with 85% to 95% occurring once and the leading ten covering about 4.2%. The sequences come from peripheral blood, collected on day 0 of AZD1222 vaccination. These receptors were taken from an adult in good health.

For the CDR3, the DNA is TGTGCCAGCAGTTTCAGGGTCCAGCTCAATGAGCAGTTCTTC. Amino acid sequence: CASSFRVQLNEQFF. J is TRBJ2-1 and V is TRBV6-5; D may be TRBD1 (5 bases). This CDR3 contains 14 residues. From germline, CDR1 is MNHEY and CDR2 SVGAGI. Trimming left V 4 bases short and J 6 bases short, with 13 bases between.

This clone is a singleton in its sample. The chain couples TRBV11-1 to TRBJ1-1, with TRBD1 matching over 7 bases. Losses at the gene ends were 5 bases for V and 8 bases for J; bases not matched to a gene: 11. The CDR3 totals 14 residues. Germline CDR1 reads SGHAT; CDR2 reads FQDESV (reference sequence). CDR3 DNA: TGTGCCAGCAGCCCGACACCGGGACAGAGCGAAGCTTTCTTT. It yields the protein CASSPTPGQSEAFF.

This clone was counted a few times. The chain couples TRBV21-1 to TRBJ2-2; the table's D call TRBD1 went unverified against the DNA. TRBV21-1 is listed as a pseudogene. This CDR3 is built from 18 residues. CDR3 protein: CASSNKVGGQGDTGELFF. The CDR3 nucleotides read TGTGCCAGCAGTAACAAGGTTGGGGGACAGGGAGACACCGGGGAGCTGTTTTTT.

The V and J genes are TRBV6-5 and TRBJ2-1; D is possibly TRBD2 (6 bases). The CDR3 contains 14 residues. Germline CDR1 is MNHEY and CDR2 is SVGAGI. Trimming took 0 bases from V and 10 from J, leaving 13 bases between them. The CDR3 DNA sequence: TGTGCCAGCAGTTACTCGACGGGAGTTGGGGAGCAGTTCTTC. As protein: CASSYSTGVGEQFF.

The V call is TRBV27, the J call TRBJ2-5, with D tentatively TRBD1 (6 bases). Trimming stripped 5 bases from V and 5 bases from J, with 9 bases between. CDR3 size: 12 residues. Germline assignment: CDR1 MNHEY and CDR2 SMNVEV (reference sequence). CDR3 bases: TGTGCCAGCAGTATAACAGGGGAGACCCAGTACTTC. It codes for CASSITGETQYF.

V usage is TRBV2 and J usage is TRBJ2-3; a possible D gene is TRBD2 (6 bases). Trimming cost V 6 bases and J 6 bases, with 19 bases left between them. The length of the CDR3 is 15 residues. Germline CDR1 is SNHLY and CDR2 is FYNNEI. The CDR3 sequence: CASRGTRAGIDTQYF. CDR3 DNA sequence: TGTGCCAGCAGGGGGACGAGGGCGGGAATTGATACGCAGTATTTT. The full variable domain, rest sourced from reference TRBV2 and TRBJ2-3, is EPEVTQTPSHQVTQMGQEVILRCVPISNHLYFYWYRQILGQKVEFLVSFYNNEISEKSEIFDDQFSVERPDGSNFTLKIRSTKLEDSAMYFCASRGTRAGIDTQYFGPGTRLTVL.

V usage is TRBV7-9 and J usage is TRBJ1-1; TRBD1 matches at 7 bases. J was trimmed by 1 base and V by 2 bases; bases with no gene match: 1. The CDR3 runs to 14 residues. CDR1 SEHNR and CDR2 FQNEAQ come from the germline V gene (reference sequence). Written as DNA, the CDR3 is TGTGCCAGCAGCTTAACAGGGGAGAACACTGAAGCTTTCTTT. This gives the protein CASSLTGENTEAFF.

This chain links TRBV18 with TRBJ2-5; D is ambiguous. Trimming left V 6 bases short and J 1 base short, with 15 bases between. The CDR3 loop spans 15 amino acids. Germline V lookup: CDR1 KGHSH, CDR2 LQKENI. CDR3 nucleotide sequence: TGTGCCAGCTCTAACCGGGCGTACCCCCAAGAGACCCAGTACTTC. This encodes CASSNRAYPQETQYF.